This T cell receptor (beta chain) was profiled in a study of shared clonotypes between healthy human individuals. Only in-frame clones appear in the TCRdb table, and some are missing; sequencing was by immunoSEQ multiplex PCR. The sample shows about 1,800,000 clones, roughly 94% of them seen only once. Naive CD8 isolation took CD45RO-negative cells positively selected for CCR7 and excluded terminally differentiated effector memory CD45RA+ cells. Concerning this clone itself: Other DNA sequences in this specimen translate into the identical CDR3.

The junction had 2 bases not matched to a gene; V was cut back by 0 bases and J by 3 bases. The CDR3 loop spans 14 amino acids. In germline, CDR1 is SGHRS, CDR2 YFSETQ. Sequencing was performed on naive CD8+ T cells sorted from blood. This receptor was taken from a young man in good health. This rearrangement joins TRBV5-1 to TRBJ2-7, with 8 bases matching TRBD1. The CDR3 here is CASSLATGGYEQYF. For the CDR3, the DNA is TGCGCCAGCAGCTTGGCCACAGGGGGCTACGAGCAGTACTTC. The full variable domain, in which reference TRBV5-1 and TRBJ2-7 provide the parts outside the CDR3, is KAGVTQTPRYLIKTRGQQVTLSCSPISGHRSVSWYQQTPGQGLQFLFEYFSETQRNKGNFPGRFSGRQFSNSRSEMNVSTLELGDSALYLCASSLATGGYEQYFGPGTRLTVT.